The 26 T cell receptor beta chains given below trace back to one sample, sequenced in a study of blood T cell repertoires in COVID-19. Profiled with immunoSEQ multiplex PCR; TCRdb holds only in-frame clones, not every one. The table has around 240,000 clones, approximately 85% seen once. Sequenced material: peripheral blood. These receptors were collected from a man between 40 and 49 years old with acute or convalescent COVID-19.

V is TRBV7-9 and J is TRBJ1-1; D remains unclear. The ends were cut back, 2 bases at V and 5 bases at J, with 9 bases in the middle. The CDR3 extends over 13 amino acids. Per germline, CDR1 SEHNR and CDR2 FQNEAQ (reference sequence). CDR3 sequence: CASSLTHRTEAFF. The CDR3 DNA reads TGTGCCAGCAGCTTAACTCACAGAACTGAAGCTTTCTTT. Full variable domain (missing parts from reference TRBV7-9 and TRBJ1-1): DTGVSQNPRHKITKRGQNVTFRCDPISEHNRLYWYRQTLGQGPEFLTYFQNEAQLEKSRLLSDRFSAERPKGSFSTLEIQRTEQGDSAMYLCASSLTHRTEAFFGQGTRLTVV.

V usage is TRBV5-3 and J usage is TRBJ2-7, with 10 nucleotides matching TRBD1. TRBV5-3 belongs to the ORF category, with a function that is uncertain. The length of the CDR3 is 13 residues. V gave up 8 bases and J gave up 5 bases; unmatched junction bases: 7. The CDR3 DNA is TGTGCCAGGGGGACGGGACAGGGGAACGAGCAGTACTTC. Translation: CARGTGQGNEQYF.

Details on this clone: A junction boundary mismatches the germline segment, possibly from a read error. Written as DNA, the CDR3 is TGTGCCGCCAAGAGGAGTGGAGGGTCTGAGGCTTTCTTT. It specifies CAAKRSGGSEAFF. V gene TRBV7-9 combines with J gene TRBJ1-1; D unclear. This CDR3 is 13 amino acids long. Germline CDR1 and CDR2: SEHNR and FQNEAQ (reference sequence).

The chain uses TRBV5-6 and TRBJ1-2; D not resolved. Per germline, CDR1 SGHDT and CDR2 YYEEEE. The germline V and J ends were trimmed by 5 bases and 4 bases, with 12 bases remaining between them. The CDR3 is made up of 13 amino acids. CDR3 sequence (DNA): TGTGCCAGCAGACCCAAGGAGTCCTATGGCTACACCTTC. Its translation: CASRPKESYGYTF.

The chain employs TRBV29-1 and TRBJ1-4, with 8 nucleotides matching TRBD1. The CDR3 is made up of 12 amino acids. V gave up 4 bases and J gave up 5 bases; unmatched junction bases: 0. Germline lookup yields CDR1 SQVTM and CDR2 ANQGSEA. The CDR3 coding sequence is TGCAGCGTTGGACAGGGGAATGAAAAACTGTTTTTT. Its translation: CSVGQGNEKLFF. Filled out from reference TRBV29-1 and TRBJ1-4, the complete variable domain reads SAVISQKPSRDICQRGTSLTIQCQVDSQVTMMFWYRQQPGQSLTLIATANQGSEATYESGFVIDKFPISRPNLTFSTLTVSNMSPEDSSIYLCSVGQGNEKLFFGSGTQLSVL.

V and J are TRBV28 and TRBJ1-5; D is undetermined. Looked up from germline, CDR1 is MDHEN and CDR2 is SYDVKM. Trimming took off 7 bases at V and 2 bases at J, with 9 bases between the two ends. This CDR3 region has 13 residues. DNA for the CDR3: TGTGCCAGCATAGCAATGGGCAATCAGCCCCAGCATTTT. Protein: CASIAMGNQPQHF.

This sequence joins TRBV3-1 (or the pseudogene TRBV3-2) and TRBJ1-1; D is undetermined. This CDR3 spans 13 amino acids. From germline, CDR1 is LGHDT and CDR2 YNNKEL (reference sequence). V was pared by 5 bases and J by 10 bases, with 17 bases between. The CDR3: CASSSLEGRGAFF. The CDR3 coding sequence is TGTGCCAGCAGCTCCCTAGAGGGCCGGGGAGCTTTCTTT.

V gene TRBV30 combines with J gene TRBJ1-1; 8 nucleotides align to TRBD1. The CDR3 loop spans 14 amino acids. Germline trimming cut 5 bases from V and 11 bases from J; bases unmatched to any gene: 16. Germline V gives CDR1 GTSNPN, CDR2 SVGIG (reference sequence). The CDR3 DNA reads TGTGCCTGGGACAGGGGAACGGAACAAGGGGGGGCTTTCTTT. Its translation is CAWDRGTEQGGAFF.

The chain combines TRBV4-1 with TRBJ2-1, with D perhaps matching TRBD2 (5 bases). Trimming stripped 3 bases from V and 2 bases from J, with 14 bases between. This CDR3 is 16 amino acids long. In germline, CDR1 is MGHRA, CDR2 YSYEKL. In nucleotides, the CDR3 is TGCGCCAGCAGCCACGAGAGGACTGTAACCTACAATGAGCAGTTCTTC. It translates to CASSHERTVTYNEQFF.

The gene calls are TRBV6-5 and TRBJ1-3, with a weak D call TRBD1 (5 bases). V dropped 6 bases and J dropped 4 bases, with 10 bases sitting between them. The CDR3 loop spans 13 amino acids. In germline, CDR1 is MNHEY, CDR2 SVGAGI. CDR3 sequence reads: CASSPGPGNTIYF. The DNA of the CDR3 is TGTGCCAGCAGCCCAGGGCCCGGAAACACCATATATTTT.

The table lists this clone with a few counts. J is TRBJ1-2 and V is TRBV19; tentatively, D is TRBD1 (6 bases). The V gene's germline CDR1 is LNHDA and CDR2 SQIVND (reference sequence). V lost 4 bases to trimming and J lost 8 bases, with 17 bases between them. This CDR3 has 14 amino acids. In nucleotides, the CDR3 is TGTGCCAGTAGTACGTACAGGGAAACTAAAGGCTACACCTTC. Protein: CASSTYRETKGYTF.

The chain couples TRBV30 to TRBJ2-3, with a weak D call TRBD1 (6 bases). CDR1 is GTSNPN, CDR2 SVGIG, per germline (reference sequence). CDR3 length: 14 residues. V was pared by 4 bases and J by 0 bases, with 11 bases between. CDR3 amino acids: CAWNTGISTDTQYF. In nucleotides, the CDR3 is TGTGCCTGGAACACAGGGATTAGCACAGATACGCAGTATTTT.

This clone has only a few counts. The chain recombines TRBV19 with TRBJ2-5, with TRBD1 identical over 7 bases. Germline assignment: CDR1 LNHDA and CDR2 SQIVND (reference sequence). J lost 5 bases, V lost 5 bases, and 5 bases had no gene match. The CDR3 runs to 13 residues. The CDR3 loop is CASSRGGGETQYF. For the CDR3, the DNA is TGTGCCAGTAGTCGAGGGGGCGGGGAGACCCAGTACTTC.

The CDR3 is CASSESRGTETQYF. CDR3 nucleotide sequence: TGTGCCAGCAGTGAATCCCGCGGCACGGAGACCCAGTACTTC. This rearrangement joins TRBV2 to TRBJ2-5; the D is unclear. Germline V lookup: CDR1 SNHLY, CDR2 FYNNEI. The CDR3 contains 14 residues. V shed 2 bases and J shed 5 bases, with 12 bases lying between them.

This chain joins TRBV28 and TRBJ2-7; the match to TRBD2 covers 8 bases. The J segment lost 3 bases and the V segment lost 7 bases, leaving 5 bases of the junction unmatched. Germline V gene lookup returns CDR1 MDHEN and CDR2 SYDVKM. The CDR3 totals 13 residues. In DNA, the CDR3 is TGTGCCAGCACGGGAGGGGCTTTCTACGAGCAGTACTTC. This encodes CASTGGAFYEQYF.

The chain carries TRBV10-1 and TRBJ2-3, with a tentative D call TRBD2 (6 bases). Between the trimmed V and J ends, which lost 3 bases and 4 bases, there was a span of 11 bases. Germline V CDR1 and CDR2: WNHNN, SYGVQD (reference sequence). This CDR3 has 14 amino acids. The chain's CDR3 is CASSESGGADTQYF. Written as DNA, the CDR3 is TGCGCCAGCAGTGAAAGCGGAGGGGCAGATACGCAGTATTTT.

The CDR3 DNA sequence: TGTGCCAGTAACCGCCGGGACAGGGACAATGAGCAGTTCTTC. This encodes CASNRRDRDNEQFF. This chain uses TRBV19 with TRBJ2-1, with 9 bases identical to TRBD1. V was clipped by 7 bases and J by 5 bases; unmatched bases: 6. The CDR3 runs 14 residues. CDR1 LNHDA and CDR2 SQIVND come from the germline V gene (reference sequence).

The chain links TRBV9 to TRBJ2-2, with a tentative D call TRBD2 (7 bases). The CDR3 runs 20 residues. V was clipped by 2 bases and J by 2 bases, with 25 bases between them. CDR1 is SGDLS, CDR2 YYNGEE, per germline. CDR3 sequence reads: CASSVITPGGSWGNTGELFF. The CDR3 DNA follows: TGTGCCAGCAGCGTGATAACCCCGGGGGGCAGTTGGGGAAACACCGGGGAGCTGTTTTTT.

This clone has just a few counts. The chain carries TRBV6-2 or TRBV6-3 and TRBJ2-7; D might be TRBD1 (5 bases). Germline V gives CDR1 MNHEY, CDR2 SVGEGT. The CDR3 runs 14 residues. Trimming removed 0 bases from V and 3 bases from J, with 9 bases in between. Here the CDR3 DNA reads TGTGCCAGCAGTTACTCGACCCAGGGCTACGAGCAGTACTTC. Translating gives CASSYSTQGYEQYF.

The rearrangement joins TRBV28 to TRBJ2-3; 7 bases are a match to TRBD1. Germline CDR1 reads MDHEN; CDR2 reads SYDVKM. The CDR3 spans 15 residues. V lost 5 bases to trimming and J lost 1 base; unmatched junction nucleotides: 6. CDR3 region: CASSITGTGTDTQYF. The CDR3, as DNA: TGTGCCAGCAGTATTACCGGGACAGGCACAGATACGCAGTATTTT.

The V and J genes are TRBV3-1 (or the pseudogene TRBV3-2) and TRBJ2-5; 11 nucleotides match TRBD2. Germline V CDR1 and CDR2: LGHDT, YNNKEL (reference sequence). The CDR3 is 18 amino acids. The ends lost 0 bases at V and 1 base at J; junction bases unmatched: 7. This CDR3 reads CASSQDLGSGGAQETQYF. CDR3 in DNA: TGTGCCAGCAGCCAAGATCTTGGTAGCGGGGGGGCCCAAGAGACCCAGTACTTC.

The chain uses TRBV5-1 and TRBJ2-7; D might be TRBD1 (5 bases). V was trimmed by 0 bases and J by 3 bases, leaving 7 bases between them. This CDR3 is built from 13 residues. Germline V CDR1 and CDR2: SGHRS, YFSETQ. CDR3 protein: CASSLGQHYEQYF. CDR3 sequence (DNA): TGCGCCAGCAGCTTGGGACAGCACTACGAGCAGTACTTC.

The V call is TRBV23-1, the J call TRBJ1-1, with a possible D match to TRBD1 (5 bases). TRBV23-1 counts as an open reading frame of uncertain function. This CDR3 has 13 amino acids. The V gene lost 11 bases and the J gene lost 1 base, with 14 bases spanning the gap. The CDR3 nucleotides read TGCGCCGTTACCAGACAGCCGAACACTGAAGCTTTCTTT. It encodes CAVTRQPNTEAFF.

The CDR3 DNA follows: TGTGCCAGCAGCGTAGGCGGGGAGACTGGTGGAAACACCATATATTTT. Its translation is CASSVGGETGGNTIYF. J is TRBJ1-3 and V is TRBV9; unclear D gene. Looked up from germline, CDR1 is SGDLS and CDR2 is YYNGEE. This CDR3 is 16 amino acids long. The V gene lost 0 bases and the J gene lost 3 bases, with 13 bases spanning the gap.

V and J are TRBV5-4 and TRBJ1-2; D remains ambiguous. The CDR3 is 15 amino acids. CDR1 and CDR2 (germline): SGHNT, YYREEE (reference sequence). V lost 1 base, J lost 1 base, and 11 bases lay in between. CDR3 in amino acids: CASSLPGDFNYGYTF. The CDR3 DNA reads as TGTGCCAGCAGCTTGCCCGGAGATTTTAACTATGGCTACACCTTC.

The DNA of the CDR3 is TGTGCCATCAGCCCTGGGGACAGGGGGCTTGGTAATGAAAAACTGTTTTTT. Translating gives CAISPGDRGLGNEKLFF. The chain is built from TRBV10-3 and TRBJ1-4, with 12 bases fitting TRBD1. The CDR3 runs to 17 residues. The V segment lost 6 bases and the J segment 4 bases; nucleotides outside the gene matches: 9. Germline values: CDR1 ENHRY, CDR2 SYGVKD.